These 10 T cell receptor beta chains were all obtained from the same sample, sequenced in a study of blood T cells in healthy people across ages. The second PCR ran roughly 7 to 12 cycles with a sample-barcoded 5' primer and J-beta primers. TCRdb processed the 5' RACE reads anew with MiXCR; each CDR3 protein has one entry. The sample includes about 500,000 distinct CDR3 sequences, 24% seen only once; the top ten take just over 8.5%. These same records also appear under a second study, on T cells of mothers and their children.

Sequencing was performed on blood. These receptors were collected from a boy between 10 and 17 years old in good health.

The rearrangement uses TRBV20-1 and TRBJ1-1; D call uncertain. This CDR3 has 12 residues. V lost 8 bases and J 4 bases, leaving 14 bases between the germline ends. The V gene's germline CDR1 is DFQATT and CDR2 SNEGSKA (reference sequence). The CDR3 nucleotides read TGCAGTCATCGGGGAGGCATCACTGAAGCTTTCTTT. This sequence encodes CSHRGGITEAFF.

V usage is TRBV4-2 and J usage is TRBJ2-1; D may be TRBD2 (5 bases). The germline V gene has CDR1 LGHNA and CDR2 YNFKEQ. The V gene lost 1 base and the J gene lost 9 bases, with 16 bases spanning the gap. There are 15 residues in the CDR3. The CDR3 loop reads CASSQGLEGFGEQFF. CDR3 in DNA: TGTGCCAGCAGCCAAGGTTTAGAGGGCTTCGGTGAGCAGTTCTTC.

This clonotype has ten or more counts. The junction departs from germline at one end; a sequencing error may be responsible. The chain combines TRBV7-7 with TRBJ2-5; the D call may be TRBD1 or TRBD2 (6 bases each). CDR3 size: 13 residues. Germline lookup yields CDR1 SSHAT and CDR2 FNYEAQ (reference sequence). The CDR3 region is CASSPAQPGAQYF. CDR3 in DNA: TGTGCTAGCAGCCCCGCCCAACCGGGGGCTCAGTACTTC.

CDR3 DNA sequence: TGCAGCGTTCAGCGGGCCTCCACAGATACGCAGTATTTT. It yields the protein CSVQRASTDTQYF. The chain employs TRBV29-1 and TRBJ2-3; D may be TRBD2 (6 bases). Trimming stripped 5 bases from V and 2 bases from J, with 11 bases between. Per germline, CDR1 SQVTM and CDR2 ANQGSEA. CDR3 length: 13 amino acids.

This clonotype was observed a few times. The CDR3 here is CASSRRDYQSSYEQYF. The CDR3 nucleotides are TGTGCCAGCAGTCGCCGGGACTACCAGAGCTCCTACGAGCAGTACTTC. The rearrangement uses TRBV28 and TRBJ2-7; 7 bases fit TRBD2. The CDR3 has 16 amino acids. Germline CDR1 reads MDHEN; CDR2 reads SYDVKM. Trimming at V came to 5 bases and at J to 0 bases, leaving 10 bases not matched to a gene.

This rearrangement joins TRBV2 to TRBJ2-5; D not certain. CDR1 is SNHLY, CDR2 FYNNEI, per germline. CDR3 length equals 15 residues. The V end lost 2 bases, the J end lost 2 bases, and 12 bases lay between the germline ends. CDR3 sequence: CASSENPLRQETQYF. CDR3 nucleotide sequence: TGTGCCAGCAGTGAAAACCCCCTGCGGCAAGAGACCCAGTACTTC.

This clonotype was counted only a few times. This chain connects TRBV5-1 to TRBJ2-5; D possibly corresponds to TRBD1 (6 bases). Trimming shortened V by 1 base and J by 1 base, and 14 bases separated the two germline ends. Germline V gene lookup returns CDR1 SGHRS and CDR2 YFSETQ. The CDR3 has 16 residues. CDR3 DNA: TGCGCCAGCAGCTTGTCTCCGGTGACAGGCCAAGAGACCCAGTACTTC. Protein sequence: CASSLSPVTGQETQYF. Together with reference TRBV5-1 and TRBJ2-5, the CDR3 gives the full variable domain: KAGVTQTPRYLIKTRGQQVTLSCSPISGHRSVSWYQQTPGQGLQFLFEYFSETQRNKGNFPGRFSGRQFSNSRSEMNVSTLELGDSALYLCASSLSPVTGQETQYFGPGTRLLVL.

This clonotype came up a few times. This rearrangement joins TRBV6-5 to TRBJ2-6; tentatively, D is TRBD1 (6 bases). The V gene's germline CDR1 is MNHEY and CDR2 SVGAGI. The CDR3 runs to 16 residues. The germline V and J ends were trimmed by 4 bases and 3 bases, with 13 bases remaining between them. The CDR3 sequence: CASSSFQGSGANVLTF. As DNA, the CDR3 is TGTGCCAGCAGTTCCTTCCAGGGGAGTGGGGCCAACGTCCTGACTTTC.

This sequence joins TRBV9 and TRBJ2-5; 11 bases agree with TRBD1. The J call is in doubt because the DNA end fits TRBJ2-1 better. Looked up from germline, CDR1 is SGDLS and CDR2 is YYNGEE. This CDR3 is built from 15 residues. The CDR3, as DNA: TGTGCCAGCAGCGTAGGGGACAGGGGGACCTATGAGCAGTTCTTC. It codes for CASSVGDRGTYEQFF.

This clonotype came up a few times. The V call is TRBV7-9, the J call TRBJ1-4, with D unclear. The V gene's germline CDR1 is SEHNR and CDR2 FQNEAQ (reference sequence). Trimming took off 2 bases at V and 5 bases at J, with 9 bases between the two ends. The CDR3 consists of 14 residues. DNA of the CDR3: TGTGCCAGCAGCTTAAGCAGCCAGAATGAAAAACTGTTTTTT. Protein sequence: CASSLSSQNEKLFF.